The 24 T cell receptor beta chains reported below all come from one sample, sequenced in a study of T cells in Graves' hyperthyroidism and ophthalmopathy. Amplification of TCR beta CDR3 regions was performed using RNA transcripts as template. First-round RT-PCR targeting the TCR CDR3 was performed with the HTBI primer set. TCRdb redid the calling of the multiplex PCR reads with MiXCR, one entry per CDR3 protein. The sample yields about 290,000 distinct CDR3 sequences, about 15% seen once. Sequencing input: blood. The receptors come from a woman in her sixties with Graves' ophthalmopathy.

This chain uses TRBV6-5 with TRBJ1-2, with 8 nucleotides matching TRBD1. This CDR3 is 13 amino acids long. Germline V lookup: CDR1 MNHEY, CDR2 SVGAGI. V dropped 2 bases and J dropped 8; count of bases not matched to a gene: 4. The CDR3 loop is CASSYQDREGYTF. Written as DNA, the CDR3 is TGTGCCAGCAGTTACCAGGACAGGGAGGGCTACACCTTC.

This clonotype has a handful of counts. The rearrangement links TRBV10-3 to TRBJ1-5; D uncertain. V lost 7 bases and J 0 bases, leaving 13 bases between the germline ends. This CDR3 comprises 15 residues. Per the germline V gene, CDR1 is ENHRY and CDR2 is SYGVKD. CDR3 nucleotides: TGTGCCATCAAGACAAGGGAATATAGCAATCAGCCCCAGCATTTT. It encodes CAIKTREYSNQPQHF.

The table lists this clonotype with many counts. This sequence joins TRBV5-1 and TRBJ1-1; D call uncertain. V was shortened by 2 bases and J by 4 bases, with 15 bases between the two germline ends. This CDR3 contains 15 residues. Per germline, CDR1 SGHRS and CDR2 YFSETQ. CDR3 bases: TGCGCCAGCAGCTTAAGGGTCGAACGTGGCACTGAAGCTTTCTTT. Protein product: CASSLRVERGTEAFF.

This clonotype was seen ten or more times. V gene TRBV27 combines with J gene TRBJ1-2; a weak D match, TRBD1 (5 bases). The CDR3 is made up of 14 amino acids. Germline V gene sequence: CDR1 MNHEY, CDR2 SMNVEV (reference sequence). V lost 0 bases and J 5 bases, leaving 10 bases between the germline ends. CDR3 loop: CASSLSGGRYGYTF. The CDR3, as DNA: TGTGCCAGCAGTTTATCGGGGGGAAGGTATGGCTACACCTTC.

This clonotype has at least ten counts. CDR3 region: CASSLARTAIAGNTIYF. The CDR3, as DNA: TGTGCCAGCAGCCTTGCACGGACAGCGATCGCTGGAAACACCATATATTTT. The rearrangement links TRBV28 to TRBJ1-3; a possible D gene is TRBD1 (6 bases). V lost 6 bases and J 2 bases, leaving 20 bases between the germline ends. In germline, CDR1 is MDHEN, CDR2 SYDVKM. The CDR3 runs 17 residues.

This clonotype was seen at least ten times. The V call is TRBV20-1, the J call TRBJ1-5, with D possibly matching TRBD1 (6 bases). This CDR3 is built from 13 residues. Trimming shortened V by 4 bases and J by 12 bases, and 19 bases separated the two germline ends. From germline, CDR1 is DFQATT and CDR2 SNEGSKA (reference sequence). In DNA, the CDR3 is TGCAGTGCTAATTGGGGGCGCCGGGGGAGCCAGCATTTT. Translating it yields CSANWGRRGSQHF.

This clonotype was counted many times. The V gene is TRBV5-1, the J gene TRBJ2-3; tentatively, D is TRBD2 (6 bases). There are 14 residues in the CDR3. Germline lookup yields CDR1 SGHRS and CDR2 YFSETQ. V was shortened by 6 bases and J by 0 bases, with 11 bases between the two germline ends. CDR3 region: CASMGGESTDTQYF. CDR3 DNA: TGCGCCAGCATGGGCGGGGAGAGCACAGATACGCAGTATTTT.

This clonotype was found a few times. The chain joins TRBV6-2 or TRBV6-3 to TRBJ2-3, with D perhaps matching TRBD2 (6 bases). The V end was cut by 8 bases, the J end by 0 bases, with 21 bases between. This CDR3 is 17 amino acids long. In germline, CDR1 is MNHEY, CDR2 SVGEGT. The CDR3 spells CASLRGWRGESTDTQYF. CDR3 bases: TGTGCCAGCCTTAGAGGGTGGCGCGGGGAAAGCACAGATACGCAGTATTTT.

This clonotype was detected ten times or more. The chain links TRBV19 to TRBJ1-1; no firm D call. CDR3 length equals 13 residues. The V and J ends lost 3 bases and 6 bases respectively, with 11 bases between them. CDR1 is LNHDA, CDR2 SQIVND, per germline (reference sequence). The CDR3 DNA is TGTGCCAGTAGTATTCCCTCCCCCCCTGAAGCTTTCTTT. Protein sequence: CASSIPSPPEAFF.

This clonotype was counted at least ten times. This rearrangement joins TRBV18 to TRBJ2-7, with 7 bases lining up with TRBD1. The CDR3 has 15 amino acids. The V and J ends lost 7 bases and 4 bases, in that order; junction bases with no gene match: 13. CDR1 is KGHSH, CDR2 LQKENI, per germline. The CDR3 loop reads CASFAQGPFPYEQYF. The CDR3 DNA is TGTGCCAGCTTCGCACAGGGGCCATTCCCATACGAGCAGTACTTC. The complete variable domain, with remaining parts taken from reference TRBV18 and TRBJ2-7, reads NAGVMQNPRHLVRRRGQEARLRCSPMKGHSHVYWYRQLPEEGLKFMVYLQKENIIDESGMPKERFSAEFPKEGPSILRIQQVVRGDSAAYFCASFAQGPFPYEQYFGPGTRLTVT.

This clonotype was counted ten times or more. J is TRBJ1-5 and V is TRBV10-3; D may be TRBD1 (6 bases). Trimming removed 3 bases at V and 7 bases at J, with 13 bases between. The V gene's germline CDR1 is ENHRY and CDR2 SYGVKD. The CDR3 length is 14 residues. In nucleotides, the CDR3 is TGTGCCATCAGTGAAGGGGGAGGAGGACAGCCCCAGCATTTT. Protein sequence: CAISEGGGGQPQHF.

V and J are TRBV20-1 and TRBJ2-7; no clear D gene. The CDR3 contains 13 residues. The ends were cut back, 3 bases at V and 0 bases at J, with 9 bases in the middle. CDR1 DFQATT and CDR2 SNEGSKA come from the germline V gene (reference sequence). The CDR3 DNA sequence: TGCAGTGCTAGTAACGGTGGCTCCTACGAGCAGTACTTC. Encoded protein: CSASNGGSYEQYF.

This clonotype has ten or more counts. The chain carries TRBV20-1 and TRBJ2-5, with D possibly TRBD1 on 6 matching bases. Germline V gives CDR1 DFQATT, CDR2 SNEGSKA (reference sequence). This CDR3 contains 14 residues. The ends were cut back, 3 bases at V and 2 bases at J, with 13 bases in the middle. The CDR3 DNA reads as TGCAGTGCTAGGCAGGGGCAAGGGCAAGAGACCCAGTACTTC. This gives the protein CSARQGQGQETQYF.

Only a few counts were recorded for this clonotype. V is TRBV6-2 or TRBV6-3 and J is TRBJ1-5; D ambiguous. From germline, CDR1 is MNHEY and CDR2 SVGEGT. V was cut by 6 bases and J by 2 bases, with 17 bases left in between. There are 16 residues in the CDR3. CDR3 region: CASSPSGEGRNQPQHF. CDR3 bases: TGTGCCAGCAGCCCGAGCGGGGAGGGTCGCAATCAGCCCCAGCATTTT.

This clonotype was observed a few times. The rearrangement uses TRBV27 and TRBJ2-2; perhaps TRBD2 as D (6 bases). V gave up 2 bases and J gave up 9 bases, with 10 bases separating them. The CDR3 is 13 residues long. In germline, CDR1 is MNHEY, CDR2 SMNVEV (reference sequence). CDR3 residues: CASSLGGLRELFF. CDR3 sequence (DNA): TGTGCCAGCAGTTTAGGAGGGTTGAGGGAGCTGTTTTTT.

Points on this clonotype: A much larger clone lies a single base off, so this may be a read error. The conserved phenylalanine or tryptophan is not found at the CDR3 terminus, so this likely reflects a read error. The chain couples TRBV3-1 to TRBJ1-1; 8 nucleotides match TRBD1. The V segment lost 0 bases and the J segment 4 bases; nucleotides outside the gene matches: 1. The CDR3 contains 14 residues. Germline CDR1 reads LGHDT; CDR2 reads YNNKEL (reference sequence). CDR3 sequence: CASSQDDRGTEAFS. In DNA form, the CDR3 reads TGTGCCAGCAGCCAAGACGACAGGGGCACTGAAGCTTTCTCT.

This clonotype was seen a single time. Germline and junction disagree at one end, which may indicate a read error. The chain carries TRBV12-3 or TRBV12-4 and TRBJ1-1, with D unclear. The CDR3 is 15 residues long. The CDR3 DNA follows: TGTGCCAGCAGTTTAGGCCACGGGGTGAACACTGAAGCCTTCTTT. This translates into CASSLGHGVNTEAFF.

The V call is TRBV2, the J call TRBJ2-2; D gene uncertain. The germline gives CDR1 SNHLY, CDR2 FYNNEI. V was cut by 3 bases and J by 6 bases, with 5 bases left in between. CDR3 length: 12 residues. Here the CDR3 reads CASSDSPGELFF. DNA of the CDR3: TGTGCCAGCAGTGACAGTCCCGGGGAGCTGTTTTTT.

The sample holds a few counts of this clonotype. The gene calls are TRBV27 and TRBJ2-7; 9 bases agree with TRBD1. CDR1 and CDR2 from the germline V gene are MNHEY and SMNVEV (reference sequence). The CDR3 spans 15 residues. V gave up 3 bases and J gave up 2 bases; unmatched junction bases: 5. CDR3 sequence reads: CASSLRGQGAYEQYF. CDR3 in DNA: TGTGCCAGCAGTTTGAGGGGACAGGGAGCCTACGAGCAGTACTTC.

This clonotype was seen many times. At one end the junction does not follow the germline gene, possibly because of a read error. The J gene is TRBJ2-7, the V gene TRBV2; the D gene is possibly TRBD1 (6 bases). This CDR3 is built from 15 residues. Germline assignment: CDR1 SNHLY and CDR2 FYNNEI. The chain's CDR3 is CASSEGIGGGYEQYF. The DNA for the CDR3 is TGTGCCAGCAGCGAAGGGATTGGGGGCGGATACGAGCAGTACTTC.

This clonotype was counted many times. The chain combines TRBV7-3 with TRBJ2-7, with 13 nucleotides matching TRBD2. V was pared by 0 bases and J by 6 bases, with 11 bases of the junction left unmatched. Germline V CDR1 and CDR2: SGHTA, FQGTGA. This CDR3 has 18 amino acids. CDR3 residues: CASSLTGTSGKVASEQYF. The CDR3, as DNA: TGTGCCAGCAGCTTAACCGGGACTAGCGGGAAGGTCGCCTCCGAGCAGTACTTC.

This clonotype was counted many times. The chain is built from TRBV20-1 and TRBJ2-1; 13 bases match TRBD2. The V segment lost 6 bases and the J segment 4 bases; nucleotides outside the gene matches: 9. The CDR3 has 16 amino acids. The germline V gene encodes CDR1 DFQATT and CDR2 SNEGSKA (reference sequence). The CDR3 coding sequence is TGCAGTGCCCGGACTAGCGGGAGTTCGCGATACAATGAGCAGTTCTTC. This translates into CSARTSGSSRYNEQFF.

This clonotype has ten or more counts. The V and J genes are TRBV27 and TRBJ1-1; TRBD1 matches at 7 bases. The V and J ends lost 5 bases and 6 bases, in that order; junction bases with no gene match: 9. CDR3 length equals 14 residues. Germline V gives CDR1 MNHEY, CDR2 SMNVEV (reference sequence). This CDR3 reads CASSRDRDRAEAFF. In nucleotides, the CDR3 is TGTGCCAGCAGTCGCGACAGGGATCGAGCTGAAGCTTTCTTT.

The gene calls are TRBV20-1 and TRBJ2-7; D is perhaps TRBD1 (6 bases). V lost 2 bases, J lost 3 bases, and 20 bases lay in between. CDR1 is DFQATT, CDR2 SNEGSKA, per germline (reference sequence). This CDR3 spans 16 amino acids. CDR3 loop: CSARPNIPGHLYEQYF. The CDR3 region has the DNA TGCAGTGCTAGACCTAACATACCGGGACACCTCTACGAGCAGTACTTC.